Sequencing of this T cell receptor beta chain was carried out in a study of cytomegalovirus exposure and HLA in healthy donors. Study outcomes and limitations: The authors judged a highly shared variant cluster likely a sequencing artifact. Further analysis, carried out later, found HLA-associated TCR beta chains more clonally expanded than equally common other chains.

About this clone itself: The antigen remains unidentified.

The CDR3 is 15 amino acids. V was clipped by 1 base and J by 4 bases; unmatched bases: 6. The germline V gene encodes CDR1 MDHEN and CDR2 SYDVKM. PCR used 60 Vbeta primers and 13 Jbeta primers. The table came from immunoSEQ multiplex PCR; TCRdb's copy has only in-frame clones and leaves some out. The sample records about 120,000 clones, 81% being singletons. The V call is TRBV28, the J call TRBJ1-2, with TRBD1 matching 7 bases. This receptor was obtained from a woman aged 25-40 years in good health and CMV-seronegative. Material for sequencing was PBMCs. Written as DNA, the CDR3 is TGTGCCAGCAGTTTATACGTTACAGGGGCCTATGGCTACACCTTC. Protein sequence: CASSLYVTGAYGYTF.